This T cell receptor (beta chain) was found in a study of control samples from healthy donors and cancer patients. The table came from immunoSEQ multiplex PCR; TCRdb's copy has only in-frame clones and leaves some out. In the table there are about 89,000 clones, roughly nine tenths of which are singletons. CDR3 size: 17 residues. CDR1 and CDR2 (germline): SGHRS, YFSETQ. With 3 bases removed from V and 4 bases from J, the gap between germline ends came to 19 bases. J is TRBJ2-2 and V is TRBV5-1, with D perhaps TRBD2 (6 bases). This TCR derives from a man under 40 in good health. The sequencing input was blood. This chain's CDR3 is CASSSPVRRGPTGELFF. CDR3 DNA sequence: TGCGCCAGCAGCTCCCCGGTACGGCGGGGACCCACCGGGGAGCTGTTTTTT.